This is a list of T cell receptor beta chains from one sample in a study of blood T cell repertoires in COVID-19. Data came from immunoSEQ multiplex PCR; TCRdb stores just in-frame clones and leaves some out. Counted here are roughly 120,000 clones, nearly 90% occurring once; the ten biggest clones make up roughly 4%. The sequenced sample consisted of peripheral blood. The receptors stem from a woman aged 55-70 years with COVID-19, enrolled during active disease. Both conserved end residues are trimmed from each CDR3.

J gene | V gene | CDR3 protein
TRBJ2-2 | TRBV11-2 | ASSSRTHSNTGELF
TRBJ1-2 | TRBV5-5 | ASSLWPGGNYGYT
TRBJ2-1 | TRBV5-6 | ASSLKSSDEQF
TRBJ2-7 | TRBV7-9 | ASSFTGGSMRHHAYEQY
TRBJ1-1 | TRBV3-1/TRBV3-2 | ASRRQGAATEAF
TRBJ1-2 | TRBV2 | ASRENEFGLNNYGYT
TRBJ2-3 | TRBV24-1 | ATSPRGTDTQY
TRBJ1-1 | TRBV5-6 | ASGYRGAGNTEAF
TRBJ1-2 | TRBV5-1 | ASSLGDREAYGYT
TRBJ1-1 | TRBV3-1/TRBV3-2 | ATRTGQAAPNTEAF
TRBJ1-5 | TRBV14 | ASSLYTQPQH
TRBJ1-1 | TRBV20-1 | SASQGTEAF
TRBJ2-3 | TRBV5-1 | ASSLDRGGTDTQY
TRBJ2-4 | TRBV5-1 | ASSSPGVAKNIQY
TRBJ2-3 | TRBV5-6 | ASSLTAGGIDTQY
TRBJ1-6 | TRBV13 | ASSLGVRGYNSPLH
TRBJ1-1 | TRBV5-1 | ASSAALQGPSEAF
TRBJ2-1 | TRBV10-3 | AIGIQRGGSVNEQF
TRBJ1-1 | TRBV2 | ASRGGQGVGRTEAF
TRBJ2-1 | TRBV5-4 | ASSPTVGEQF
TRBJ2-7 | TRBV19 | ASSITGGSYEQY
TRBJ2-2 | TRBV7-8 | ASSTRTSGGAGELF